A selection of T cell receptor beta chains follows, all from one sample in a study of control samples from healthy donors and cancer patients. TCRdb's copy holds only in-frame clones and misses some; the assay was immunoSEQ multiplex PCR. The data hold roughly 34,000 clones, with 86% observed a single time. The sample was PBMCs. The origin of the receptors is a woman in her 40s with lung cancer. Each CDR3 is given with its conserved first and last residue. A D gene is named only where the DNA matches it firmly. The listing skips clone size in some rows; elsewhere it reads once, few, many or a size class.

V gene: TRBV28
J gene: TRBJ1-2
CDR3 length: 16
D gene: .
clone size: .
CDR3 DNA: TGTGCCAGCAGTTTGGGAGAGGGGCAGGGAAGATATGGCTACACCTTC
CDR3 protein: CASSLGEGQGRYGYTF

V gene: TRBV5-1
J gene: TRBJ1-1
CDR3 length: 14
D gene: .
clone size: .
CDR3 DNA: TGCGCCAGCAGCTTGAATACAGCGAACACTGAAGCTTTCTTT
CDR3 protein: CASSLNTANTEAFF

V gene: TRBV6-6
J gene: TRBJ1-2
CDR3 length: 14
D gene: TRBD1
clone size: .
CDR3 DNA: TGTGCCAGCACCCAGGGGGACAGATTCTATGGCTACACCTTC
CDR3 protein: CASTQGDRFYGYTF

V gene: TRBV6-5
J gene: TRBJ1-1
CDR3 length: 15
D gene: .
clone size: once
CDR3 DNA: TGTGCCAGCAGCTCCCCGGCTGGGGTGAACACTGAAGCTTTCTTT
CDR3 protein: CASSSPAGVNTEAFF

V gene: TRBV7-6
J gene: TRBJ2-7
CDR3 length: 11
D gene: .
clone size: .
CDR3 DNA: TGTGCCAGCAGTAACATGGACGAGCAGTACTTC
CDR3 protein: CASSNMDEQYF

V gene: TRBV5-1
J gene: TRBJ2-2
CDR3 length: 14
D gene: .
clone size: .
CDR3 DNA: TGCGCCAGCAGCTCTACAGGAATGTCCGGGGAGCTGTTTTTT
CDR3 protein: CASSSTGMSGELFF

V gene: TRBV28
J gene: TRBJ1-1
CDR3 length: 14
D gene: .
clone size: .
CDR3 DNA: TGTGCCAGCAGTTCCCGGACGGTTAACACTGAAGCTTTCTTT
CDR3 protein: CASSSRTVNTEAFF

V gene: TRBV6-6
J gene: TRBJ1-3
CDR3 length: 13
D gene: .
clone size: once
CDR3 DNA: TGTGCCAGCAGTTACCCTTTACTGAACACCATATATTTT
CDR3 protein: CASSYPLLNTIYF

V gene: TRBV19
J gene: TRBJ2-2
CDR3 length: 16
D gene: .
clone size: .
CDR3 DNA: TGTGCCAGTAGTATCCAGGGCGGGGTCGGAACCGGGGAGCTGTTTTTT
CDR3 protein: CASSIQGGVGTGELFF

V gene: TRBV20-1
J gene: TRBJ1-5
CDR3 length: 16
D gene: TRBD1
clone size: .
CDR3 DNA: TGCAGTGCGAGTGACCCTCGACAGGGGGCTTATCAGCCCCAGCATTTT
CDR3 protein: CSASDPRQGAYQPQHF

V gene: TRBV5-6
J gene: TRBJ2-7
CDR3 length: 15
D gene: TRBD1
clone size: .
CDR3 DNA: TGTGCCAGCAGCTTGGAACCAGGGGGCCCCTACGAGCAGTACTTC
CDR3 protein: CASSLEPGGPYEQYF

V gene: TRBV7-3
J gene: TRBJ2-3
CDR3 length: 12
D gene: .
clone size: .
CDR3 DNA: TGTGCCAGCAGCCTGAACGCAGATACGCAGTATTTT
CDR3 protein: CASSLNADTQYF

V gene: TRBV11-2
J gene: TRBJ2-7
CDR3 length: 14
D gene: .
clone size: .
CDR3 DNA: TGTGCCAGCAGCTTTGCTGGCGCCGCCTACGAGCAGTACTTC
CDR3 protein: CASSFAGAAYEQYF

V gene: TRBV20-1
J gene: TRBJ1-5
CDR3 length: 12
D gene: .
clone size: few
CDR3 DNA: TGCAGTGCTAGTCGCGGTTTCGCGCCCCAGCATTTT
CDR3 protein: CSASRGFAPQHF

V gene: TRBV29-1
J gene: TRBJ2-1
CDR3 length: 14
D gene: TRBD2
clone size: .
CDR3 DNA: TGCAGCGTTGCTACTAGCGTAGATTACAATGAGCAGTTCTTC
CDR3 protein: CSVATSVDYNEQFF

V gene: TRBV28
J gene: TRBJ2-3
CDR3 length: 15
D gene: TRBD2
clone size: .
CDR3 DNA: TGTGCCAGCAGTTTATTAAGTAGCGGGGGATATACGCAGTATTTT
CDR3 protein: CASSLLSSGGYTQYF

V gene: TRBV27
J gene: TRBJ2-7
CDR3 length: 15
D gene: .
clone size: .
CDR3 DNA: TGTGCCAGCAGGGGCCTAGGCATACTCTCCTACGAGCAGTACTTC
CDR3 protein: CASRGLGILSYEQYF

V gene: TRBV6-2/TRBV6-3
J gene: TRBJ1-2
CDR3 length: 15
D gene: .
clone size: .
CDR3 DNA: TGTGCCAGCAGTTACCGTGACAGGATTACCTATGGCTACACCTTC
CDR3 protein: CASSYRDRITYGYTF

V gene: TRBV29-1
J gene: TRBJ2-2
CDR3 length: 12
D gene: .
clone size: .
CDR3 DNA: TGCAGCAGTCAAGGAAACACCGGGGAGCTGTTTTTT
CDR3 protein: CSSQGNTGELFF

V gene: TRBV3-1/TRBV3-2
J gene: TRBJ2-3
CDR3 length: 15
D gene: TRBD1
clone size: .
CDR3 DNA: TGTGCCAGCAGCCAAACGGGACAGGGGGGAGATACGCAGTATTTT
CDR3 protein: CASSQTGQGGDTQYF

V gene: TRBV12-3/TRBV12-4
J gene: TRBJ2-7
CDR3 length: 12
D gene: TRBD1
clone size: .
CDR3 DNA: TGTGCCAGCGGGCAGGGGGCCGGCGAGCAGTACTTC
CDR3 protein: CASGQGAGEQYF

V gene: TRBV19
J gene: TRBJ1-2
CDR3 length: 16
D gene: TRBD1
clone size: .
CDR3 DNA: TGTGCCAGTAGTATATCGGGCGGCAGGGGGAGCTATGGCTACACCTTC
CDR3 protein: CASSISGGRGSYGYTF

V gene: TRBV6-5
J gene: TRBJ2-1
CDR3 length: 14
D gene: .
clone size: .
CDR3 DNA: TGTGCCAGCAGTTACTCGAGTCTCTACAATGAGCAGTTCTTC
CDR3 protein: CASSYSSLYNEQFF

V gene: TRBV11-3
J gene: TRBJ2-7
CDR3 length: 14
D gene: .
clone size: once
CDR3 DNA: TGTGCCAGCAGCTCAGGGACTGGACGCTACGAGCAGTACTTC
CDR3 protein: CASSSGTGRYEQYF

V gene: TRBV12-5
J gene: TRBJ2-1
CDR3 length: 14
D gene: .
clone size: .
CDR3 DNA: TGTGCTAGTGGCATGGGTCCTCGGTACAATGAGCAGTTCTTC
CDR3 protein: CASGMGPRYNEQFF

V gene: TRBV7-9
J gene: TRBJ1-1
CDR3 length: 15
D gene: .
clone size: .
CDR3 DNA: TGTGCCAGCAGCCCGCTGGGACTCCGGAACACTGAAGCTTTCTTT
CDR3 protein: CASSPLGLRNTEAFF

V gene: TRBV11-3
J gene: TRBJ2-7
CDR3 length: 18
D gene: TRBD1
clone size: once
CDR3 DNA: TGTGCCAGCAGTTCTGTTACTTTTCCGGGACAGGTCTCCTACGAGCAGTACTTC
CDR3 protein: CASSSVTFPGQVSYEQYF

V gene: TRBV2
J gene: TRBJ2-7
CDR3 length: 15
D gene: .
clone size: .
CDR3 DNA: TGTGCCAGCAGTGCTGTTCGGGTATTGGCCTACGAGCAGTACTTC
CDR3 protein: CASSAVRVLAYEQYF

V gene: TRBV9
J gene: TRBJ2-5
CDR3 length: 14
D gene: TRBD1
clone size: once
CDR3 DNA: TGTGCCAGCAGCGCCAGGGACAGTGGAGAGACCCAGTACTTC
CDR3 protein: CASSARDSGETQYF